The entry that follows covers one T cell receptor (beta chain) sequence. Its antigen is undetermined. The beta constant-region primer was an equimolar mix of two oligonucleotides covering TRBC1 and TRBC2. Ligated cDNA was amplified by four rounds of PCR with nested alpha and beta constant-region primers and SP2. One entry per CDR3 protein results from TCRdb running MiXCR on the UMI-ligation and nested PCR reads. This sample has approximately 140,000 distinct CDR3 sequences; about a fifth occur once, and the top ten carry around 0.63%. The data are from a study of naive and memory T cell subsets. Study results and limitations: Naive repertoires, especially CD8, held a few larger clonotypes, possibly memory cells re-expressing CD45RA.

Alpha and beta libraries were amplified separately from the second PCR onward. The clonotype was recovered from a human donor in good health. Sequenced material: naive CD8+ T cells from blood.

CDR3 sequence reads: CASSYRNGQPYNEQFF. As DNA, the CDR3 is TGTGCCAGCAGTTACCGAAACGGACAGCCCTACAATGAGCAGTTCTTC. This chain joins TRBV6-2 or TRBV6-3 and TRBJ2-1, with a weak D call TRBD1 (6 bases). V was shortened by 2 bases and J by 2 bases, with 13 bases between the two germline ends. Germline V gene sequence: CDR1 MNHEY, CDR2 SVGEGT. The CDR3 has 16 residues.